One and the same sample provided the 21 T cell receptor beta chains below, sequenced in a study of response to subunit inactivated influenza vaccine. TCRdb analysed the RT-PCR reads with MiXCR anew, one entry per CDR3 protein. The table includes about 650,000 distinct CDR3 sequences, around 14% detected once. The sample in question was PBMCs from blood, obtained 12 days after vaccination. The receptors come from a man in his fifties or sixties who received an inactivated influenza vaccine.

V and J are TRBV5-6 and TRBJ2-3; 7 bases line up with TRBD2. The V segment lost 4 bases and the J segment 0 bases; nucleotides outside the gene matches: 8. The CDR3 has 16 residues. CDR1 is SGHDT, CDR2 YYEEEE, per germline. CDR3 loop: CASSLRRAGSTDTQYF. The CDR3 DNA is TGTGCCAGCAGCCTACGTAGAGCGGGGAGCACAGATACGCAGTATTTT.

The J gene is TRBJ2-5, the V gene TRBV29-1; 7 bases fit TRBD2. Germline V gives CDR1 SQVTM, CDR2 ANQGSEA. V dropped 4 bases and J dropped 4; count of bases not matched to a gene: 3. This CDR3 is 12 amino acids long. The DNA of the CDR3 is TGCAGCGTTGCCGGGAGGAGAGAGACCCAGTACTTC. Translated: CSVAGRRETQYF.

The gene calls are TRBV19 and TRBJ1-1; D unresolved. There are 13 residues in the CDR3. Germline V gene lookup returns CDR1 LNHDA and CDR2 SQIVND (reference sequence). The V gene lost 3 bases and the J gene lost 7 bases, with 12 bases spanning the gap. CDR3 in amino acids: CASSMVSVYEAFF. CDR3 nucleotide sequence: TGTGCCAGTAGTATGGTCTCAGTTTATGAAGCTTTCTTT.

Note on this clonotype: A junction end diverges from the germline sequence, so it may reflect a read error. The chain uses TRBV12-3 or TRBV12-4 and TRBJ1-4; possible D gene TRBD1, 6 bases. This CDR3 has 19 residues. CDR3 region: CAISLVRGRGRLRNEKLFF. CDR3 sequence (DNA): TGTGCCATCAGTTTAGTCCGGGGCAGGGGCAGGTTACGGAACGAAAAACTGTTTTTT.

The V call is TRBV2, the J call TRBJ2-5, with 14 bases matching TRBD2. The CDR3 loop spans 16 amino acids. CDR1 is SNHLY, CDR2 FYNNEI, per germline. The V gene end was trimmed by 6 bases and the J gene end by 5 bases; junction bases not matched to a gene: 8. For the CDR3, the DNA is TGTGCCAGCAGCGCAGGACTAGCGGGGGGTCGGGAGACCCAGTACTTC. Translating it yields CASSAGLAGGRETQYF.

This sequence joins TRBV3-1 and TRBJ1-4; no definite D call. The germline CDR1 and CDR2 sequences are LGHDT and YNNKEL (reference sequence). The CDR3 runs to 13 residues. The V end lost 1 base, the J end lost 6 bases, and 6 bases lay between the germline ends. CDR3 nucleotides: TGTGCCAGCAGCCAAGTGGTAGATGAAAAACTGTTTTTT. Amino acid sequence: CASSQVVDEKLFF.

The chain links TRBV28 to TRBJ2-1; 11 nucleotides align to TRBD2. Per the germline V gene, CDR1 is MDHEN and CDR2 is SYDVKM. The CDR3 spans 16 residues. Trimming took 5 bases from V and 4 from J; bases not matched to a gene: 7. The CDR3 loop is CASSDPGLAEYNEQFF. The CDR3 DNA reads as TGTGCCAGCAGTGACCCGGGACTAGCGGAGTACAATGAGCAGTTCTTC. The variable domain in full, with the rest retrieved from reference TRBV28 and TRBJ2-1, is DVKVTQSSRYLVKRTGEKVFLECVQDMDHENMFWYRQDPGLGLRLIYFSYDVKMKEKGDIPEGYSVSREKKERFSLILESASTNQTSMYLCASSDPGLAEYNEQFFGPGTRLTVL.

In its sample, this clonotype was seen a few times. The chain has TRBV6-2 or TRBV6-3 and TRBJ1-1; D might be TRBD1 (6 bases). The germline gives CDR1 MNHEY, CDR2 SVGEGT. The ends were cut back, 2 bases at V and 2 bases at J, with 12 bases in the middle. CDR3 size: 15 residues. The CDR3 sequence is CASSYVYRANTEAFF. As DNA, the CDR3 is TGTGCCAGCAGTTACGTGTACAGGGCTAACACTGAAGCTTTCTTT.

The table lists this clonotype with a few counts. The chain couples TRBV4-1 to TRBJ2-5, with D hard to call. The CDR3 consists of 15 residues. Looked up from germline, CDR1 is MGHRA and CDR2 is YSYEKL. V lost 0 bases and J 4 bases, leaving 12 bases between the germline ends. CDR3 protein: CASSQDSRSGETQYF. As DNA, the CDR3 is TGCGCCAGCAGCCAAGATAGCCGATCGGGAGAGACCCAGTACTTC.

This chain connects TRBV18 to TRBJ2-1; D remains unclear. Germline CDR1 reads KGHSH; CDR2 reads LQKENI. Trimming removed 2 bases from V and 5 bases from J, with 7 bases in between. The CDR3 extends over 13 amino acids. The CDR3, as DNA: TGTGCCAGCTCACCAGTCACAGACAATGAGCAGTTCTTC. This encodes CASSPVTDNEQFF.

The DNA for the CDR3 is TGCAGTGCTCCAGGAACTAGCGGACCCACAGATACGCAGTATTTT. Residues: CSAPGTSGPTDTQYF. This rearrangement joins TRBV20-1 to TRBJ2-3; 8 nucleotides line up with TRBD2. Germline loops: CDR1 DFQATT, CDR2 SNEGSKA (reference sequence). V dropped 5 bases and J dropped 2; count of bases not matched to a gene: 9. The CDR3 length is 15 residues.

The chain uses TRBV19 and TRBJ1-2; no clear D gene. CDR3 length: 13 residues. Germline CDR1 and CDR2: LNHDA and SQIVND (reference sequence). The V end lost 5 bases, the J end lost 2 bases, and 9 bases lay between the germline ends. The CDR3 loop is CASSPHYNYGYTF. CDR3 nucleotides: TGTGCCAGTAGTCCCCACTACAACTATGGCTACACCTTC.

This clonotype appeared a few times. The V and J genes are TRBV29-1 and TRBJ2-7; D might be TRBD1 (5 bases). This CDR3 has 16 residues. Trimming removed 1 base from V and 1 base from J, with 17 bases in between. Germline V gene data show CDR1 as SQVTM and CDR2 as ANQGSEA. The CDR3 DNA follows: TGCAGCGTTGAAGGCCGTGAGGTGGGGCGATCCTACGAGCAGTACTTC. Translated, it gives CSVEGREVGRSYEQYF.

This clonotype appeared many times. V gene TRBV4-3 combines with J gene TRBJ2-7, with a weak D call TRBD1 (6 bases). CDR3 size: 15 residues. V was clipped by 0 bases and J by 3 bases, with 12 bases between them. Germline assignment: CDR1 LGHNA and CDR2 YSLEER. The CDR3 loop reads CASSQDVGGFYEQYF. CDR3 coding DNA: TGCGCCAGCAGCCAAGATGTAGGGGGATTCTACGAGCAGTACTTC.

This clonotype was seen only once. Possible read error: a much larger clone is one base away. The chain recombines TRBV5-5 with TRBJ2-5; D gene uncertain. CDR3 size: 17 residues. CDR1 SGHKS and CDR2 YYEKEE come from the germline V gene (reference sequence). The CDR3 DNA sequence: TGTGCCAGCCGCTTGGGTGGGTTTTCTGGACCCAGGGAGACCCAGTACTTC. Its translation is CASRLGGFSGPRETQYF. Looking up the rest from reference TRBV5-5 and TRBJ2-5 gives the full variable domain: DAGVTQSPTHLIKTRGQQVTLRCSPISGHKSVSWYQQVLGQGPQFIFQYYEKEERGRGNFPDRFSARQFPNYSSELNVNALLLGDSALYLCASRLGGFSGPRETQYFGPGTRLLVL.

This clonotype was picked up a small number of times. The rearrangement links TRBV4-1 to TRBJ1-4; D is ambiguous. V lost 0 bases to trimming and J lost 1 base, with 9 bases between them. The CDR3 has 16 residues. Germline-derived CDR1 and CDR2 are MGHRA and YSYEKL. The CDR3 reads CASSQDSGITNEKLFF. CDR3 DNA sequence: TGCGCCAGCAGCCAAGATTCGGGGATAACTAATGAAAAACTGTTTTTT.

This clonotype was seen a handful of times. The rearrangement links TRBV12-3 or TRBV12-4 to TRBJ1-6; no clear D gene. V was shortened by 8 bases and J by 6 bases, with 8 bases between the two germline ends. This CDR3 is 12 amino acids long. The CDR3 nucleotides are TGTGCCAGCGCACGGGCTAATTCACCCCTCCACTTT. The encoded protein is CASARANSPLHF.

The table lists this clonotype with a few counts. In DNA, the CDR3 is TGTGCCAGCAGCCAATCCGGGACAGGGTCTAACACCGGGGAGCTGTTTTTT. It translates to CASSQSGTGSNTGELFF. The J gene is TRBJ2-2, the V gene TRBV4-2, with TRBD1 matching 9 bases. J was trimmed by 2 bases and V by 2 bases; bases with no gene match: 6. This CDR3 is built from 17 residues. Germline loops: CDR1 LGHNA, CDR2 YNFKEQ.

V gene TRBV29-1 combines with J gene TRBJ2-1; 7 positions agree with TRBD1. The CDR3 is made up of 15 amino acids. The germline V gene encodes CDR1 SQVTM and CDR2 ANQGSEA. Trimming cost V 8 bases and J 2 bases; bases outside gene matches: 12. The CDR3 here is CSSIPSQGAYNEQFF. In DNA form, the CDR3 reads TGCAGCTCAATACCGTCCCAGGGGGCCTACAATGAGCAGTTCTTC.

The chain joins TRBV15 to TRBJ1-5, with 10 bases matching TRBD1. Germline lookup yields CDR1 LNHNV and CDR2 YYDKDF (reference sequence). The J segment lost 7 bases and the V segment lost 6 bases, leaving 6 bases of the junction unmatched. The CDR3 loop spans 14 amino acids. The DNA of the CDR3 is TGTGCCACCAGTGAGACAGGGGGCAGACAGCCCCAGCATTTT. Its translation is CATSETGGRQPQHF.

This clonotype was observed a few times. The chain combines TRBV20-1 with TRBJ2-2, with D unresolved. Germline CDR1 DFQATT, CDR2 SNEGSKA (reference sequence). Trimming took off 3 bases at V and 2 bases at J, with 7 bases between the two ends. This CDR3 spans 13 amino acids. The CDR3 region is CSASFLNTGELFF. The CDR3 DNA reads as TGCAGTGCTAGTTTTCTAAACACCGGGGAGCTGTTTTTT.